These 29 T cell receptor beta chains came from one sample sequenced in a study of blood T cells in healthy people across ages (dated by TCRdb to the mid-2010s). The library was made by 5' RACE. Reads for this sample came from an Illumina HiSeq 2500. A second PCR of 7 to 11 cycles was performed with a sample-barcoded 5' primer and a J-beta primer mix. The public reads were run again by TCRdb, first through fastp at Q25 and then through MiXCR, and only productive beta chains were kept. When rows share a CDR3 protein, they turn into one entry using the most common DNA and genes. The sample records over 700,000 distinct CDR3 sequences, approximately 25% of which are singletons. The ten top clones hold under 10% of the sample. The data were also submitted as part of a second study, on T cells of mothers and their children.

The sample comprised blood. The source is a boy aged 5 to 17 in good health.

This clonotype was counted only a few times. The chain combines TRBV4-2 with TRBJ2-4, with D possibly matching TRBD2 (6 bases). Trimming left V 2 bases short and J 2 bases short, with 19 bases between. The V gene's germline CDR1 is LGHNA and CDR2 YNFKEQ. The CDR3 sequence is 18 residues long. This CDR3 reads CASSQHVSGDLTKNIQYF. The CDR3 DNA reads TGTGCCAGCAGCCAACACGTTAGCGGAGACCTCACCAAAAACATTCAGTACTTC.

This chain uses TRBV5-1 with TRBJ1-4; unclear D gene. This CDR3 region has 15 residues. V was shortened by 1 base and J by 0 bases, with 7 bases between the two germline ends. Germline CDR1 and CDR2: SGHRS and YFSETQ. The DNA for the CDR3 is TGCGCCAGCAGCTTGTCGGGTGCAACTAATGAAAAACTGTTTTTT. Its protein product is CASSLSGATNEKLFF.

The V gene is TRBV11-2, the J gene TRBJ2-1, with D unresolved. The J call is doubtful: the DNA matches TRBJ2-5 better. Germline assignment: CDR1 SGHAT and CDR2 FQNNGV. The CDR3 totals 13 residues. CDR3 bases: TGTGCCAGCAGCTTAGTGTTCTTGGAGACCCAGTACTTC. Encoded protein: CASSLVFLETQYF.

The rearrangement links TRBV20-1 to TRBJ2-5; TRBD2 aligns across 9 bases. The CDR3 totals 15 residues. Germline assignment: CDR1 DFQATT and CDR2 SNEGSKA (reference sequence). The V segment lost 3 bases and the J segment 5 bases; nucleotides outside the gene matches: 10. The CDR3 sequence: CSARLVAGAWETQYF. Here the CDR3 DNA reads TGCAGTGCTAGGCTGGTAGCGGGAGCTTGGGAGACCCAGTACTTC.

This clonotype was detected only a few times. The chain recombines TRBV3-1 with TRBJ2-1; D gene ambiguous. The V gene's germline CDR1 is LGHDT and CDR2 YNNKEL (reference sequence). This CDR3 has 15 amino acids. Trimming cost V 0 bases and J 0 bases, with 6 bases left between them. CDR3 in DNA: TGTGCCAGCAGCCAAGAACCGAGCTCCTACAATGAGCAGTTCTTC. This codes for CASSQEPSSYNEQFF.

This clonotype has more than one count but fewer than ten. The chain is built from TRBV6-1 and TRBJ2-3, with D tentatively TRBD1 (5 bases). The CDR3 sequence is 13 residues long. V lost 7 bases and J lost 3, with 11 bases in between. Per the germline V gene, CDR1 is MNHNS and CDR2 is SASEGT. This chain's CDR3 is CASIMTATDTQYF. The CDR3 DNA reads as TGTGCCAGCATCATGACAGCAACAGATACGCAGTATTTT.

J is TRBJ2-2 and V is TRBV2, with a tentative D call TRBD2 (6 bases). This CDR3 contains 15 residues. Germline lookup yields CDR1 SNHLY and CDR2 FYNNEI. Deletions cut 3 bases from V and 7 bases from J, with 15 bases between. This CDR3 is CASSDPTRPHGELFF. For the CDR3, the DNA is TGTGCCAGCAGTGACCCGACTAGACCTCACGGGGAGCTGTTTTTT.

The V and J genes are TRBV20-1 and TRBJ1-1; tentative D call: TRBD1 (5 bases). Germline V gives CDR1 DFQATT, CDR2 SNEGSKA (reference sequence). With 3 bases removed from V and 1 base from J, the gap between germline ends came to 12 bases. The CDR3 runs 14 residues. CDR3 nucleotides: TGCAGTGCTAGTAGGGGCGGTAGGAACACTGAAGCTTTCTTT. Translating gives CSASRGGRNTEAFF.

The genes are TRBV11-1 and TRBJ2-1; D tentatively reads TRBD1 or TRBD2 (5 bases each). V lost 5 bases, J lost 8 bases, and 22 bases lay in between. Per the germline V gene, CDR1 is SGHAT and CDR2 is FQDESV (reference sequence). CDR3 length equals 16 residues. CDR3 coding DNA: TGTGCCAGCAGCGACCGGGGCCTAGGACGAGGCGATGAGCAGTTCTTC. Residues: CASSDRGLGRGDEQFF.

The chain has TRBV20-1 and TRBJ1-1; D is possibly TRBD1 (6 bases). Germline V gives CDR1 DFQATT, CDR2 SNEGSKA (reference sequence). With 3 bases removed from V and 4 bases from J, the gap between germline ends came to 12 bases. The CDR3 runs to 13 residues. The DNA of the CDR3 is TGCAGTGCTAGGGGGGCCTATACCACTGAAGCTTTCTTT. This encodes CSARGAYTTEAFF.

This clonotype has just a few counts. The chain employs TRBV20-1 and TRBJ2-5; 9 bases match TRBD2. The J call may be mistaken, given a closer DNA end match to TRBJ2-1. The CDR3 sequence is 12 residues long. Germline V CDR1 and CDR2: DFQATT, SNEGSKA (reference sequence). The CDR3 region has the DNA TGCAGTGCTCGGACTAGCGTCAATGAGCAGTTCTTC. Its protein is CSARTSVNEQFF.

The chain joins TRBV9 to TRBJ2-2, with D perhaps TRBD1 or TRBD2 (6 bases each). The CDR3 sequence is 17 residues long. Germline CDR1 is SGDLS and CDR2 is YYNGEE. V was clipped by 4 bases and J by 9 bases, with 25 bases between them. In DNA form, the CDR3 reads TGTGCCAGCAGCACAGTTGGGGGGCGGGTCGAGACCCGGGAGCTGTTTTTT. Translated, it gives CASSTVGGRVETRELFF.

The genes are TRBV6-2 or TRBV6-3 and TRBJ2-1; 9 bases match TRBD2. J lost 13 bases, V lost 5 bases, and 12 bases had no gene match. Germline V gene sequence: CDR1 MNHEY, CDR2 SVGEGT. This CDR3 contains 14 residues. CDR3 protein: CASSPTHSLAGQFF. The CDR3 DNA reads as TGTGCCAGCAGTCCTACCCACTCTCTAGCGGGACAGTTCTTC.

As to this clonotype: Given the absence of the conserved phenylalanine or tryptophan at the CDR3 end, a read error is likely. This chain joins TRBV15 and TRBJ2-1; D is unresolved. The J call is uncertain, as TRBJ2-7 better fits the DNA end. The germline gives CDR1 LNHNV, CDR2 YYDKDF (reference sequence). This CDR3 contains 13 residues. CDR3 amino acids: CATSGHRLYEQYL. The CDR3 DNA reads as TGTGCCACCAGTGGTCACCGTTTGTACGAGCAGTACCTC.

This clonotype was detected a few times. J is TRBJ2-5 and V is TRBV7-9; 8 nucleotides align to TRBD1. The CDR3 is 12 amino acids. CDR1 and CDR2 from the germline V gene are SEHNR and FQNEAQ (reference sequence). Trimming cost V 8 bases and J 4 bases; bases outside gene matches: 3. The CDR3 DNA sequence: TGTGCCAGCCTTGGACAGGGAGAGACCCAGTACTTC. Translating gives CASLGQGETQYF.

This clonotype was observed once. The genes are TRBV6-5 and TRBJ2-6; either TRBD1 or TRBD2 may supply D (5 bases each). The ends were cut back, 7 bases at V and 3 bases at J, with 13 bases in the middle. CDR3 size: 15 residues. Germline lookup yields CDR1 MNHEY and CDR2 SVGAGI. The CDR3 protein is CASTDLGDGANVLTF. The CDR3 DNA reads as TGTGCCAGCACCGACTTGGGGGATGGGGCCAACGTCCTGACTTTC.

V and J are TRBV7-9 and TRBJ2-5; D is unclear. The end of the DNA aligns better with TRBJ2-7, so the J call may be wrong. Germline CDR1 is SEHNR and CDR2 is FQNEAQ (reference sequence). CDR3 size: 12 residues. The CDR3 nucleotides read TGTGCCAGCAGCTTACCTTCCGGCGAGCAGTACTTC. Residues: CASSLPSGEQYF.

This clonotype was found a few times. The CDR3 loop reads CASSLQGKAEKLFF. CDR3 nucleotides: TGTGCCAGCAGTCTCCAGGGGAAGGCGGAAAAACTGTTTTTT. The gene calls are TRBV12-3 or TRBV12-4 and TRBJ1-4; D is possibly TRBD1 (6 bases). Trimming pared 5 bases from V and 8 bases from J, leaving 15 bases between. CDR3 size: 14 residues.

This chain links TRBV15 with TRBJ2-7; D remains unclear. The CDR3 has 13 amino acids. Trimming removed 6 bases from V and 0 bases from J, with 9 bases in between. Germline V lookup: CDR1 LNHNV, CDR2 YYDKDF (reference sequence). The CDR3 nucleotides read TGTGCCACCAGGTCCATATACTCCTACGAGCAGTACTTC. Protein product: CATRSIYSYEQYF.

The chain links TRBV4-2 to TRBJ1-4; 10 nucleotides align to TRBD1. Germline CDR1 and CDR2: LGHNA and YNFKEQ. This CDR3 has 15 amino acids. Germline trimming cut 4 bases from V and 7 bases from J; bases unmatched to any gene: 6. CDR3: CASSPGTGETEKLFF. CDR3 DNA: TGTGCCAGCAGCCCAGGGACAGGGGAAACTGAAAAACTGTTTTTT.

J is TRBJ2-5 and V is TRBV11-2; a weak D match, TRBD2 (5 bases). CDR3 length equals 15 residues. The germline gives CDR1 SGHAT, CDR2 FQNNGV. V lost 0 bases, J lost 2 bases, and 10 bases lay in between. The CDR3 protein is CASSLDAGPQETQYF. DNA of the CDR3: TGTGCCAGCAGCTTAGATGCGGGTCCGCAAGAGACCCAGTACTTC.

The sample holds a few counts of this clonotype. CDR3 DNA: TGTGCCACTGGACTACCGTCCTACAATGAGCAGTTCTTC. Translating it yields CATGLPSYNEQFF. The V call is TRBV27, the J call TRBJ2-1; D is perhaps TRBD2 (6 bases). Deletions cut 10 bases from V and 1 base from J, with 11 bases between. CDR3 length: 13 amino acids. The germline V gene has CDR1 MNHEY and CDR2 SMNVEV (reference sequence).

This clonotype was counted only a few times. The CDR3 DNA reads as TGTGCCAGCAGCCATGGACTAGCGGGAGTAAACGAGCAGTACTTC. Amino acid sequence: CASSHGLAGVNEQYF. The chain employs TRBV3-1 and TRBJ2-7; 13 nucleotides agree with TRBD2. The germline V gene encodes CDR1 LGHDT and CDR2 YNNKEL (reference sequence). The trim removed 3 bases at V and 5 bases at J, leaving 4 bases unmatched. The CDR3 covers 15 residues.

The J gene is TRBJ1-4, the V gene TRBV4-1; no reliable D call. Germline values: CDR1 MGHRA, CDR2 YSYEKL. V was pared by 5 bases and J by 0 bases, with 7 bases between. This CDR3 comprises 14 residues. The CDR3 is CASSERATNEKLFF. CDR3 bases: TGCGCCAGCAGCGAGAGGGCAACTAATGAAAAACTGTTTTTT.

This clonotype was recorded once. The chain combines TRBV29-1 with TRBJ2-1; the match to TRBD2 covers 10 bases. The J call may be in error: the DNA end matches TRBJ2-7 better. This CDR3 region has 13 residues. Germline assignment: CDR1 SQVTM and CDR2 ANQGSEA. For the CDR3, the DNA is TGCAGCGTTGAACAAGCGGGAGGGCCTGAGCAGTACTTC. It yields the protein CSVEQAGGPEQYF.

The V call is TRBV18, the J call TRBJ2-2, with no clear D. This CDR3 comprises 14 residues. The germline V and J ends were trimmed by 2 bases and 1 base, with 5 bases remaining between them. Looked up from germline, CDR1 is KGHSH and CDR2 is LQKENI. CDR3 residues: CASSPLGNTGELFF. For the CDR3, the DNA is TGTGCCAGCTCACCATTAGGGAACACCGGGGAGCTGTTTTTT.

Only one count was recorded for this clonotype. This rearrangement joins TRBV4-3 to TRBJ1-2; D remains ambiguous. V was cut by 5 bases and J by 5 bases, with 30 bases left in between. The CDR3 has 19 residues. Germline lookup yields CDR1 LGHNA and CDR2 YSLEER. This chain's CDR3 is CASSVNEWWAGITLYGYTF. The CDR3 DNA sequence: TGCGCCAGCAGCGTAAACGAATGGTGGGCAGGCATCACCCTATATGGCTACACCTTC.

V is TRBV5-1 and J is TRBJ2-5, with 10 bases matching TRBD2. This CDR3 contains 18 residues. Germline trimming cut 0 bases from V and 0 bases from J; bases unmatched to any gene: 8. Germline CDR1 reads SGHRS; CDR2 reads YFSETQ. The CDR3 DNA reads as TGCGCCAGCAGCTTGGCCTCACTAGCGGGATTGTACCAAGAGACCCAGTACTTC. Protein sequence: CASSLASLAGLYQETQYF.

The rearrangement uses TRBV29-1 and TRBJ2-1, with 8 bases lining up with TRBD2. J was trimmed by 5 bases and V by 6 bases; bases with no gene match: 12. Germline V gene lookup returns CDR1 SQVTM and CDR2 ANQGSEA. CDR3 size: 15 residues. CDR3 region: CSVLVGAGVNNEQFF. CDR3 nucleotides: TGCAGCGTCCTAGTGGGAGCGGGGGTTAACAATGAGCAGTTCTTC.